Detailed here is one T cell receptor (beta chain). From germline, CDR1 is SGHAT and CDR2 FQDESV (reference sequence). V was pared by 5 bases and J by 5 bases, with 10 bases between. CDR3 length: 12 amino acids. These data come from a study of blood T cell repertoires in COVID-19. Study as a whole: Whether acute or convalescent, the COVID-19 samples came from the United States, Italy and Spain. The cDNA or gDNA used as material had been derived from T cells, B-cell-depleted T cells, or PBMCs.

Authors' analysis steps: By means of reference gene primer amplification, nucleated cell counts were estimated. TCRdb's copy holds only in-frame clones and misses some; the assay was immunoSEQ multiplex PCR. V and J calls and clone size come straight from that table; D and trimming were deduced from the DNA. The sample carries 100,000 to 150,000 clones, around 80% recorded once. Sequencing was carried out using peripheral blood. This TCR derives from a woman aged 50 to 60 with acute or convalescent COVID-19. V is TRBV11-1 and J is TRBJ2-7; a weak D match, TRBD1 (5 bases). Written as DNA, the CDR3 is TGTGCCAGCAGCATTCAGGGTCACGAGCAGTACTTC. This gives the protein CASSIQGHEQYF.